One sample yielded the 20 T cell receptor beta chains listed below, sequenced in a study of blood T cell repertoires in COVID-19. Assay used: immunoSEQ multiplex PCR; TCRdb lists only in-frame clones, some missing. The sample lists some 170,000 clones, about 90% occurring once. The sample consisted of PBMCs or T cells enriched from blood (not recorded which). The receptors were sampled from a human donor with acute COVID-19. The donor label of this sample is uncertain.

The chain uses TRBV6-2 or TRBV6-3 and TRBJ2-1; the D is unclear. Germline CDR1 reads MNHEY; CDR2 reads SVGEGT. The CDR3 length is 11 residues. V lost 3 bases, J lost 6 bases, and 3 bases lay in between. In nucleotides, the CDR3 is TGTGCCAGCAGTTATCTCAATGAGCAGTTCTTC. It is translated as CASSYLNEQFF.

The chain recombines TRBV7-2 with TRBJ1-4, with D perhaps matching TRBD1 (5 bases). The CDR3 runs 15 residues. Trimming stripped 3 bases from V and 5 bases from J, with 13 bases between. Germline CDR1 reads SGHTA; CDR2 reads FQGNSA. The CDR3 sequence: CASSFIVEGNEKLFF. The CDR3 coding sequence is TGTGCCAGCAGCTTTATTGTGGAGGGGAATGAAAAACTGTTTTTT.

The chain links TRBV3-1 (or the pseudogene TRBV3-2) to TRBJ2-1; the match to TRBD1 covers 9 bases. Germline V gene sequence: CDR1 LGHDT, CDR2 YNNKEL (reference sequence). The CDR3 loop spans 17 amino acids. After removal of 3 bases from V and 7 bases from J, the junction contained 13 bases not matched to a gene. In nucleotides, the CDR3 is TGTGCCAGCAGCCAGAGTATAACCGGGACAGGGATTAATGAGCAGTTCTTC. Translated: CASSQSITGTGINEQFF.

The chain uses TRBV20-1 and TRBJ1-1; maybe TRBD1 (5 bases). The CDR3 totals 11 residues. V dropped 4 bases and J dropped 8 bases, with 11 bases sitting between them. Germline-derived CDR1 and CDR2 are DFQATT and SNEGSKA (reference sequence). CDR3 in amino acids: CSAMTTVEAFF. CDR3 DNA: TGCAGTGCTATGACGACAGTGGAAGCTTTCTTT.

The genes are TRBV7-9 and TRBJ2-7; TRBD1 agrees at 7 bases. The CDR3 runs 14 residues. Trimming took 5 bases from V and 2 from J; bases not matched to a gene: 6. Germline V gene lookup returns CDR1 SEHNR and CDR2 FQNEAQ (reference sequence). CDR3 residues: CASSNTGTAYEQYF. The CDR3 DNA reads TGTGCCAGCAGCAATACCGGGACAGCCTACGAGCAGTACTTC.

The chain couples TRBV30 to TRBJ2-5; D is possibly TRBD1 (6 bases). This CDR3 spans 16 amino acids. The germline V and J ends were trimmed by 3 bases and 10 bases, with 27 bases remaining between them. Germline loops: CDR1 GTSNPN, CDR2 SVGIG (reference sequence). CDR3 residues: CAWRGTPGTRVKDQYF. CDR3 nucleotide sequence: TGTGCCTGGAGAGGAACCCCGGGGACACGGGTTAAGGACCAGTACTTC.

This chain links TRBV10-3 with TRBJ1-1; TRBD1 matches at 11 bases. The V segment lost 4 bases and the J segment 10 bases; nucleotides outside the gene matches: 2. Germline V gene data show CDR1 as ENHRY and CDR2 as SYGVKD. There are 12 residues in the CDR3. CDR3 nucleotides: TGTGCCATCAGTGCCGGGACAGGGGGAGCTTTCTTT. The encoded protein is CAISAGTGGAFF.

This clone was seen a handful of times. The chain recombines TRBV9 with TRBJ1-4; D remains unclear. Germline CDR1 is SGDLS and CDR2 is YYNGEE. V was cut by 4 bases and J by 0 bases, with 10 bases left in between. The CDR3 runs to 15 residues. CDR3 DNA sequence: TGTGCCAGCAGCCCTGGCCTCGCAACTAATGAAAAACTGTTTTTT. This sequence encodes CASSPGLATNEKLFF.

The genes are TRBV5-1 and TRBJ1-2, with TRBD1 identical over 7 bases. The V gene end was trimmed by 4 bases and the J gene end by 5 bases; junction bases not matched to a gene: 17. There are 17 residues in the CDR3. CDR1 is SGHRS and CDR2 is YFSETQ in the germline V gene. The CDR3 protein is CASSGDMFRGRSYGYTF. The CDR3 region has the DNA TGCGCCAGCAGCGGGGACATGTTTAGGGGGCGCAGTTATGGCTACACCTTC.

This sequence joins TRBV6-2 or TRBV6-3 and TRBJ2-2; D unresolved. The germline V gene has CDR1 MNHEY and CDR2 SVGEGT. The CDR3 runs to 16 residues. Trimming took off 2 bases at V and 6 bases at J, with 16 bases between the two ends. CDR3 nucleotide sequence: TGTGCCAGCAGTTACCCCCCGCGGTTTTTGTCCGGGGAGCTGTTTTTT. This gives the protein CASSYPPRFLSGELFF.

The chain links TRBV6-6 to TRBJ1-1; D ambiguous. The CDR3 is 11 amino acids. Germline CDR1 reads MNHNY; CDR2 reads SVGAGI (reference sequence). V shed 4 bases and J shed 5 bases, with 5 bases lying between them. CDR3: CASSSGTEAFF. The CDR3 DNA is TGTGCCAGCAGTTCCGGGACTGAAGCTTTCTTT.

This rearrangement joins TRBV11-2 to TRBJ1-2, with TRBD1 identical over 7 bases. The junction had 12 bases not matched to a gene; V was cut back by 6 bases and J by 8 bases. Germline CDR1 reads SGHAT; CDR2 reads FQNNGV. The CDR3 is made up of 14 amino acids. The CDR3 spells CASRDLVQGYGYTF. The CDR3 coding sequence is TGTGCCAGCAGGGATCTTGTACAGGGGTACGGCTACACCTTC.

V gene TRBV6-4 combines with J gene TRBJ1-5, with 9 bases matching TRBD1. The CDR3 is made up of 15 amino acids. The ends lost 4 bases at V and 8 bases at J; junction bases unmatched: 9. Germline CDR1 is MRHNA and CDR2 is SNTAGT. The CDR3 sequence: CASSVTGGYGEPQHF. CDR3 DNA sequence: TGTGCCAGCAGTGTTACAGGGGGCTACGGTGAGCCCCAGCATTTT.

CDR3 nucleotides: TGTGCCAGCAGTTACTCAATAGAGGGAGGCGGCTACACCTTC. Residues: CASSYSIEGGGYTF. The V and J genes are TRBV6-2 or TRBV6-3 and TRBJ1-2; D gene ambiguous. The CDR3 is 14 residues long. With 0 bases removed from V and 8 bases from J, the gap between germline ends came to 13 bases. Germline V lookup: CDR1 MNHEY, CDR2 SVGEGT.

The chain employs TRBV3-1 (or the pseudogene TRBV3-2) and TRBJ2-1, with 7 bases aligning to TRBD2. The V gene's germline CDR1 is LGHDT and CDR2 YNNKEL (reference sequence). With V trimmed by 5 bases and J by 0 bases, 4 bases remained unmatched. This CDR3 is 15 amino acids long. The CDR3 sequence is CASSVRGDSYNEQFF. CDR3 in DNA: TGTGCCAGCAGCGTTCGGGGGGACTCCTACAATGAGCAGTTCTTC.

This sequence joins TRBV7-3 and TRBJ2-1, with 12 bases matching TRBD2. The germline CDR1 and CDR2 sequences are SGHTA and FQGTGA. This CDR3 spans 15 amino acids. With V trimmed by 2 bases and J by 7 bases, 3 bases remained unmatched. CDR3 DNA: TGTGCCAGCAGCTTACTAGCGGGGGGGAGGAATGAGCAGTTCTTC. Its translation is CASSLLAGGRNEQFF.

The chain recombines TRBV27 with TRBJ2-7, with 8 bases fitting TRBD2. V was pared by 2 bases and J by 4 bases, with 7 bases of the junction left unmatched. The CDR3 length is 15 residues. Germline-derived CDR1 and CDR2 are MNHEY and SMNVEV (reference sequence). The CDR3 coding sequence is TGTGCCAGCAGTTTAGCGGGGGGAGGGGGATACGAGCAGTACTTC. As protein: CASSLAGGGGYEQYF.

CDR3 nucleotides: TGCGCCAGCAGCCAAGACCCTAGCGGGGTCTCCTACAATGAGCAGTTCTTC. Its translation: CASSQDPSGVSYNEQFF. The chain combines TRBV4-3 with TRBJ2-1; 9 bases are shared with TRBD2. Germline V CDR1 and CDR2: LGHNA, YSLEER. The CDR3 extends over 17 amino acids. V shed 0 bases, J shed 0 bases, and the junction held 3 bases outside the gene matches.

V usage is TRBV24-1 and J usage is TRBJ2-2; 7 bases are shared with TRBD1. The CDR3 runs to 19 residues. Germline CDR1 reads KGHDR; CDR2 reads SFDVKD. Trimming took 4 bases from V and 3 from J; bases not matched to a gene: 16. Here the CDR3 reads CATSDPGQKDLPHTGELFF. CDR3 coding DNA: TGTGCCACCAGTGACCCGGGACAGAAGGATCTTCCTCACACCGGGGAGCTGTTTTTT.

The chain has TRBV6-4 and TRBJ2-3; 9 bases agree with TRBD1. The CDR3 is made up of 16 amino acids. V was pared by 6 bases and J by 0 bases, with 7 bases of the junction left unmatched. Germline V gene lookup returns CDR1 MRHNA and CDR2 SNTAGT. CDR3 in DNA: TGTGCCAGCAGACGGGACAGGGACGATAGCACAGATACGCAGTATTTT. As protein: CASRRDRDDSTDTQYF.